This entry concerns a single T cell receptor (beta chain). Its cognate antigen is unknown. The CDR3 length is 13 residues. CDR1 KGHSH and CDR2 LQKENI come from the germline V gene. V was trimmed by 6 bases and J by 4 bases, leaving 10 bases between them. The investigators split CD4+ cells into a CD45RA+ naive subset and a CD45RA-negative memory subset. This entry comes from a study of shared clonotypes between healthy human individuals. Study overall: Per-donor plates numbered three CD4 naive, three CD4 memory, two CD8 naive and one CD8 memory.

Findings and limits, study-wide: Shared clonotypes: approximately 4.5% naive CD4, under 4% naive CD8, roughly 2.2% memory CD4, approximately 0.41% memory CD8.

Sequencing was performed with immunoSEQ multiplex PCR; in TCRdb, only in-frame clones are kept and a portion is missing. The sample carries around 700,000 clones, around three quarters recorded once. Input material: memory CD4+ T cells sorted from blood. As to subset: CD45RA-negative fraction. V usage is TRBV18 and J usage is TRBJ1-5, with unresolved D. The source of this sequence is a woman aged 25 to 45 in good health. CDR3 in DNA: TGTGCCAGCTCCCTCGCTCGGAATCAGCCCCAGCATTTT. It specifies CASSLARNQPQHF.